The entry that follows covers one TCR beta chain sequence. Method: immunoSEQ multiplex PCR; TCRdb's copy keeps in-frame clones and lacks some. Of more than 250,000 clones listed, 89% are singletons. Germline V gene sequence: CDR1 KGHSH, CDR2 LQKENI. Trimming shortened V by 6 bases and J by 7 bases, and 13 bases separated the two germline ends. The CDR3 covers 14 residues. The source of the sample is a study of blood T cell repertoires in COVID-19. Overall study: T cells, B-cell-depleted T cells, or PBMCs provided the cDNA or gDNA that served as material.

Sequenced sample: peripheral blood. The V and J genes are TRBV18 and TRBJ1-6; D is possibly TRBD1 (5 bases). The clonotype comes from a man aged 18-30 years who had recovered from COVID-19. CDR3 bases: TGTGCCAGCTCCACCGCACAGGCGAATTCACCCCTCCACTTT. This gives the protein CASSTAQANSPLHF. The full variable domain, in which reference TRBV18 and TRBJ1-6 provide the parts outside the CDR3, is NAGVMQNPRHLVRRRGQEARLRCSPMKGHSHVYWYRQLPEEGLKFMVYLQKENIIDESGMPKERFSAEFPKEGPSILRIQQVVRGDSAAYFCASSTAQANSPLHFGNGTRLTVT.